This T cell receptor beta chain was found in a study of response to subunit inactivated influenza vaccine. General study points: Only a handful of new T cells, the authors suggested, are recruited with each seasonal influenza vaccination.

TCRdb re-derived calls from the RT-PCR reads in MiXCR, one entry per CDR3 protein. The table has around 710,000 distinct CDR3 sequences, roughly 13% seen once; the top ten hold 6% to 8%. This clonotype has only a few counts. Its antigen is not identified. The sample consisted of PBMCs from blood, taken approximately 15 days before vaccination. The TCR originated in a man aged 50 or older who received an inactivated influenza vaccine.

The CDR3 is CSARDEVSWSTDTQYF. The CDR3 bases are TGCAGTGCTAGAGATGAGGTTAGCTGGTCCACAGATACGCAGTATTTT. The gene calls are TRBV20-1 and TRBJ2-3; D gene ambiguous. This CDR3 comprises 16 residues. The germline gives CDR1 DFQATT, CDR2 SNEGSKA (reference sequence). V was clipped by 0 bases and J by 2 bases, with 15 bases between them.